A selection of T cell receptor beta chains follows, all from one sample in a study of OX40 agonist ivuxolimab in advanced cancers. Produced via immunoSEQ multiplex PCR; TCRdb's table is partial and in-frame only. The sample holds 50,000 to 70,000 clones, 93% seen once. The sequencing used CD4+ or CD8+ T cells sorted from blood, collected in a trial of the OX40 agonist ivuxolimab. Receptors were obtained from an adult with an advanced solid tumor such as melanoma, head and neck, liver or kidney cancer. The conserved cysteine and the conserved F or W are not part of the CDR3 here. Fields, in order: V gene, J gene, CDR3 protein.

v_gene: TRBV9
j_gene: TRBJ1-1
CDR3aa: ASSPNPMRRDATEAF

v_gene: TRBV27
j_gene: TRBJ2-3
CDR3aa: ASSSPSGGDTQY

v_gene: TRBV9
j_gene: TRBJ2-1
CDR3aa: ASSVGGSWNNEQF

v_gene: TRBV6-4
j_gene: TRBJ2-3
CDR3aa: ASSDRATDTQY

v_gene: TRBV4-3
j_gene: NA
CDR3aa: ASSQDTGRGPYEQY

v_gene: TRBV15
j_gene: TRBJ1-4
CDR3aa: ATSSERGLSEKLF

v_gene: TRBV7-6
j_gene: TRBJ2-7
CDR3aa: ASSQNSDGSYEQY

v_gene: TRBV14
j_gene: NA
CDR3aa: ASSPRQGPYEQY

v_gene: TRBV29-1
j_gene: TRBJ2-1
CDR3aa: SVGGSEQF

v_gene: TRBV15
j_gene: TRBJ2-1
CDR3aa: ATSRDGPRASGYNEQF

v_gene: TRBV7-6
j_gene: TRBJ2-1
CDR3aa: ASSRGYNEQF

v_gene: TRBV19
j_gene: TRBJ2-7
CDR3aa: ASSIAERTYEQY

v_gene: TRBV27
j_gene: TRBJ2-1
CDR3aa: ASSDSSYNEQF

v_gene: TRBV27
j_gene: TRBJ2-7
CDR3aa: ASSFLRDSYEQY

v_gene: TRBV5-3
j_gene: TRBJ1-2
CDR3aa: ARSEDSSNYGYT

v_gene: TRBV4-3
j_gene: TRBJ2-7
CDR3aa: ASSQGQGSYEQY

v_gene: TRBV15
j_gene: TRBJ2-3
CDR3aa: ATSTRVLRPSTDTQY

v_gene: TRBV28
j_gene: TRBJ1-1
CDR3aa: ASSSLDGLEAF

v_gene: TRBV15
j_gene: TRBJ2-1
CDR3aa: ATSNPGLAVVSYNEQF

v_gene: TRBV6-5
j_gene: TRBJ1-5
CDR3aa: ASCIGVYSNQPQH

v_gene: TRBV11-3
j_gene: TRBJ2-2
CDR3aa: ASNPTSGRANTGELF

v_gene: TRBV27
j_gene: TRBJ2-5
CDR3aa: ASSLYPVTPQY

v_gene: TRBV5-6
j_gene: TRBJ2-1
CDR3aa: ASSLADNEQF

v_gene: TRBV7-8
j_gene: TRBJ2-7
CDR3aa: ASSLALAGGSYEQY

v_gene: TRBV19
j_gene: TRBJ2-2
CDR3aa: ASSIDQLAGGPNTGELF

v_gene: TRBV7-9
j_gene: TRBJ1-4
CDR3aa: ASLQAERLF

v_gene: TRBV28
j_gene: TRBJ1-1
CDR3aa: ASGLPKYGGRTEAF

v_gene: TRBV9
j_gene: TRBJ2-7
CDR3aa: ASSGTGESSYEQY

v_gene: TRBV4-3
j_gene: TRBJ2-7
CDR3aa: ASSHGTGNYEQY

v_gene: TRBV7-9
j_gene: TRBJ2-3
CDR3aa: ASSLWSAVDTQY

v_gene: TRBV5-4
j_gene: TRBJ2-7
CDR3aa: ASSVWGQGLYEQY

v_gene: TRBV5-1
j_gene: TRBJ1-1
CDR3aa: ASRNYRGETEAF

v_gene: TRBV4-1
j_gene: TRBJ2-7
CDR3aa: ASSLIVSRENSYEQY

v_gene: TRBV4-1
j_gene: TRBJ1-5
CDR3aa: ASSQTGGTEQPQH

v_gene: TRBV7-9
j_gene: TRBJ1-5
CDR3aa: ASSLSAHQPQH

v_gene: TRBV30
j_gene: TRBJ1-1
CDR3aa: AWSGGHFTEAF

v_gene: TRBV7-2
j_gene: TRBJ2-3
CDR3aa: ASSPRLAGASIDTQY

v_gene: TRBV27
j_gene: TRBJ1-3
CDR3aa: ASSPGSGNTIY

v_gene: TRBV19
j_gene: TRBJ1-5
CDR3aa: ASSIAAGGMKQPQH

v_gene: TRBV25-1
j_gene: TRBJ1-2
CDR3aa: ASSEYYGYT

v_gene: TRBV27
j_gene: TRBJ2-5
CDR3aa: ASSTLAVGETQY